Presented here are 27 T cell receptor beta chains from one specimen sequenced in a study of blood T cell repertoires in COVID-19. TCRdb's table, derived via immunoSEQ multiplex PCR, lists solely in-frame clones and lacks some. Here the sample spans roughly 250,000 clones, around 83% being singletons. Sequencing was carried out using peripheral blood. The receptors here all came from a man aged 35 to 55 with active or convalescent COVID-19.

The chain has TRBV6-5 and TRBJ1-1, with D maybe TRBD1 (6 bases). The CDR3 covers 15 residues. Germline CDR1 and CDR2: MNHEY and SVGAGI. With 5 bases removed from V and 6 bases from J, the gap between germline ends came to 19 bases. Written as DNA, the CDR3 is TGTGCCAGCAGTATCTCGACAGGATTCTCCGCTGAAGCTTTCTTT. Protein sequence: CASSISTGFSAEAFF.

V is TRBV13 and J is TRBJ2-1; 10 bases are shared with TRBD2. This CDR3 contains 17 residues. Germline V gene sequence: CDR1 PRHDT, CDR2 FYEKMQ (reference sequence). Trimming cost V 4 bases and J 5 bases; bases outside gene matches: 11. As DNA, the CDR3 is TGTGCCAGCAGCTCCCTCCGGACTAGCGGACCCAACAATGAGCAGTTCTTC. Its protein is CASSSLRTSGPNNEQFF.

This CDR3 reads CASSAQGNNSPLHF. DNA for the CDR3: TGTGCCAGCAGCGCGCAGGGGAATAATTCACCCCTCCACTTT. The chain employs TRBV9 and TRBJ1-6; possibly TRBD1 for D (6 bases). The CDR3 runs to 14 residues. Germline CDR1 is SGDLS and CDR2 is YYNGEE. V lost 3 bases and J 5 bases, leaving 9 bases between the germline ends.

This clone came up a few times. The V call is TRBV3-1 (or the pseudogene TRBV3-2), the J call TRBJ2-6, with unresolved D. This CDR3 contains 15 residues. The V gene's germline CDR1 is LGHDT and CDR2 YNNKEL (reference sequence). V lost 4 bases to trimming and J lost 2 bases, with 9 bases between them. Here the CDR3 reads CASSLPSAGANVLTF. In DNA form, the CDR3 reads TGTGCCAGCAGCCTTCCTTCTGCTGGGGCCAACGTCCTGACTTTC.

The count of this clone is one. The rearrangement joins TRBV11-3 to TRBJ1-2; D perhaps matches TRBD1 (5 bases). Trimming removed 2 bases from V and 6 bases from J, with 13 bases in between. Germline values: CDR1 SGHNT, CDR2 YENEEA. The CDR3 spans 14 residues. The CDR3 nucleotides read TGTGCCAGCAGCTTAAGGCAACAGGACCATGGCTACACCTTC. Amino acids: CASSLRQQDHGYTF.

This clone was seen only once. The CDR3: CASRSRTLEAFF. The CDR3 nucleotides are TGTGCCAGCAGGTCCAGGACACTCGAAGCTTTCTTT. The chain combines TRBV6-5 with TRBJ1-1; D may be TRBD1 (5 bases). The germline gives CDR1 MNHEY, CDR2 SVGAGI. The CDR3 is made up of 12 amino acids. The V end lost 6 bases, the J end lost 8 bases, and 13 bases lay between the germline ends.

The chain carries TRBV4-2 and TRBJ1-5; 7 bases fit TRBD1. Germline V CDR1 and CDR2: LGHNA, YNFKEQ. This CDR3 comprises 16 residues. V shed 1 base, J shed 3 bases, and the junction held 6 bases outside the gene matches. The CDR3 nucleotides read TGTGCCAGCAGCCAAGGGACAGGCGCTCTCAATCAGCCCCAGCATTTT. Translated: CASSQGTGALNQPQHF.

The V and J genes are TRBV10-3 and TRBJ1-4, with no clear D. This CDR3 region has 17 residues. V was shortened by 0 bases and J by 6 bases, with 17 bases between the two germline ends. Germline V gives CDR1 ENHRY, CDR2 SYGVKD. The CDR3 nucleotides are TGTGCCATCAGTGAGTCGAAGGCGGGCGCGCAGCATGAAAAACTGTTTTTT. It specifies CAISESKAGAQHEKLFF.

The chain carries TRBV6-1 and TRBJ1-3; D is possibly TRBD1 (5 bases). The CDR3 spans 16 residues. Germline CDR1 reads MNHNS; CDR2 reads SASEGT. V was cut by 2 bases and J by 0 bases, with 11 bases left in between. The CDR3 nucleotides are TGTGCCAGCAGTGAATCAGGGACTTACTCTGGAAACACCATATATTTT. The encoded protein is CASSESGTYSGNTIYF.

The rearrangement joins TRBV12-3 or TRBV12-4 to TRBJ1-1; D gene uncertain. Trimming removed 1 base from V and 4 bases from J, with 7 bases in between. This CDR3 spans 13 amino acids. The CDR3 sequence is CASSLGGGTEAFF. CDR3 DNA sequence: TGTGCCAGCAGTTTAGGTGGAGGCACTGAAGCTTTCTTT.

The chain is built from TRBV6-2 or TRBV6-3 and TRBJ1-1; TRBD1 agrees at 8 bases. The CDR3 runs 15 residues. Germline-derived CDR1 and CDR2 are MNHEY and SVGEGT. V shed 5 bases, J shed 6 bases, and the junction held 11 bases outside the gene matches. The CDR3 DNA is TGTGCCAGCAGTACTGGACAGGGAGGGAAGGCTGAAGCTTTCTTT. Protein product: CASSTGQGGKAEAFF.

The chain has TRBV3-1 (or the pseudogene TRBV3-2) and TRBJ1-2; 12 bases align to TRBD1. The CDR3 sequence is 13 residues long. Germline V gene data show CDR1 as LGHDT and CDR2 as YNNKEL (reference sequence). Unmatched junction bases numbered 4, after V lost 7 bases and J lost 7 bases. The CDR3 spells CASIGTGGRGYTF. DNA of the CDR3: TGTGCCAGCATCGGGACAGGGGGCCGTGGCTACACCTTC.

The chain recombines TRBV7-3 with TRBJ1-1; the D is unclear. V dropped 3 bases and J dropped 1 base, with 9 bases sitting between them. The germline CDR1 and CDR2 sequences are SGHTA and FQGTGA. CDR3 length: 14 residues. This CDR3 reads CASSFASGNTEAFF. CDR3 bases: TGTGCCAGCAGCTTTGCCTCAGGGAACACTGAAGCTTTCTTT.

The chain recombines TRBV30 with TRBJ2-2; D is possibly TRBD1 (5 bases). CDR3 length: 14 amino acids. CDR1 GTSNPN and CDR2 SVGIG come from the germline V gene (reference sequence). The V end was cut by 4 bases, the J end by 3 bases, with 12 bases between. The CDR3, as DNA: TGTGCCTGGAAGGGGTCAGGGTACACCGGGGAGCTGTTTTTT. This codes for CAWKGSGYTGELFF. The full variable domain, in which reference TRBV30 and TRBJ2-2 provide the parts outside the CDR3, is SQTIHQWPATLVQPVGSPLSLECTVEGTSNPNLYWYRQAAGRGLQLLFYSVGIGQISSEVPQNLSASRPQDRQFILSSKKLLLSDSGFYLCAWKGSGYTGELFFGEGSRLTVL.

CDR3 region: CAIRLTLAGGPDTQYF. CDR3 bases: TGTGCCATCAGGCTCACACTAGCGGGAGGGCCAGATACGCAGTATTTT. The rearrangement links TRBV10-3 to TRBJ2-3; 13 nucleotides match TRBD2. V lost 6 bases, J lost 4 bases, and 7 bases stayed unmatched. This CDR3 contains 16 residues. Germline loops: CDR1 ENHRY, CDR2 SYGVKD.

V is TRBV12-5 and J is TRBJ2-3; 8 bases map to TRBD1. V was pared by 7 bases and J by 3 bases, with 9 bases of the junction left unmatched. This CDR3 region has 15 residues. The germline gives CDR1 LGHNT, CDR2 FRNRAP. CDR3 coding DNA: TGTGCTAGTGCCTTCGGACAGGGAAAGACAGATACGCAGTATTTT. Amino acid sequence: CASAFGQGKTDTQYF.

This chain uses TRBV2 with TRBJ2-1; 8 bases are a match to TRBD2. After removal of 7 bases from V and 2 bases from J, the junction contained 4 bases not matched to a gene. The length of the CDR3 is 14 residues. Germline CDR1 SNHLY, CDR2 FYNNEI. This chain's CDR3 is CASTERETYNEQFF. The CDR3 DNA reads TGTGCCAGCACTGAGCGGGAGACCTACAATGAGCAGTTCTTC.

This chain joins TRBV9 and TRBJ2-5; 9 bases are a match to TRBD2. This CDR3 has 16 amino acids. CDR1 and CDR2 (germline): SGDLS, YYNGEE. V gave up 0 bases and J gave up 1 base; unmatched junction bases: 4. CDR3 region: CASSVGGSGGQETQYF. CDR3 in DNA: TGTGCCAGCAGCGTAGGAGGTAGCGGGGGCCAAGAGACCCAGTACTTC.

The chain couples TRBV7-3 to TRBJ1-1, with D possibly matching TRBD1 (6 bases). Looked up from germline, CDR1 is SGHTA and CDR2 is FQGTGA. V was clipped by 4 bases and J by 4 bases, with 10 bases between them. This CDR3 region has 13 residues. CDR3 in DNA: TGTGCCAGCAGCTCTACGACAGGCACTGAAGCTTTCTTT. Protein sequence: CASSSTTGTEAFF.

The chain has TRBV19 and TRBJ1-1; TRBD1 agrees at 10 bases. CDR1 is LNHDA, CDR2 SQIVND, per germline (reference sequence). The CDR3 is 16 amino acids. Trimming at V came to 6 bases and at J to 5 bases, leaving 12 bases not matched to a gene. The CDR3 loop reads CASRTGGSKRYTEAFF. CDR3 DNA sequence: TGTGCCAGTAGGACAGGGGGCAGCAAACGATATACTGAAGCTTTCTTT.

This clone was seen a few times. The rearrangement uses TRBV14 and TRBJ1-6; the D gene is possibly TRBD1 (6 bases). Germline-derived CDR1 and CDR2 are SGHDN and FVKESK. This CDR3 contains 14 residues. The V gene lost 4 bases and the J gene lost 8 bases, with 12 bases spanning the gap. This CDR3 is CASSLMTGYSPLHF. The CDR3 DNA follows: TGTGCCAGCAGCCTAATGACAGGTTATTCACCCCTCCACTTT.

The V and J genes are TRBV10-3 and TRBJ2-7, with a possible D match to TRBD1 (5 bases). The CDR3 is 13 amino acids. Trimming cost V 2 bases and J 5 bases, with 10 bases left between them. CDR1 and CDR2 from the germline V gene are ENHRY and SYGVKD. CDR3 bases: TGTGCCATCAGTGAGCAGGAAGGGGACGAGCAGTACTTC. This encodes CAISEQEGDEQYF.

V usage is TRBV18 and J usage is TRBJ2-1; weak D call: TRBD2 (6 bases). The CDR3 contains 17 residues. Trimming took off 4 bases at V and 0 bases at J, with 16 bases between the two ends. CDR1 KGHSH and CDR2 LQKENI come from the germline V gene. As DNA, the CDR3 is TGTGCCAGCTCACTTCGGGGGTCCGGATACTCCTACAATGAGCAGTTCTTC. It is translated as CASSLRGSGYSYNEQFF.

The rearrangement links TRBV10-3 to TRBJ2-1, with D tentatively TRBD2 (7 bases). The CDR3 covers 14 residues. The V gene's germline CDR1 is ENHRY and CDR2 SYGVKD. With 7 bases removed from V and 5 bases from J, the gap between germline ends came to 15 bases. The CDR3 is CAITREGVHNEQFF. In DNA form, the CDR3 reads TGTGCCATCACCAGGGAGGGGGTCCACAATGAGCAGTTCTTC.

The rearrangement joins TRBV6-5 to TRBJ1-1; perhaps TRBD1 as D (5 bases). V lost 7 bases and J 4 bases, leaving 16 bases between the germline ends. CDR3 length: 14 residues. Germline values: CDR1 MNHEY, CDR2 SVGAGI. This CDR3 reads CASTQDKGRTEAFF. CDR3 DNA sequence: TGTGCCAGCACCCAGGACAAAGGGCGCACTGAAGCTTTCTTT.

The chain uses TRBV18 and TRBJ2-3, with D maybe TRBD1 (6 bases). V lost 6 bases to trimming and J lost 5 bases, with 18 bases between them. Germline values: CDR1 KGHSH, CDR2 LQKENI. The CDR3 is made up of 15 amino acids. Here the CDR3 reads CASSRTGMAEDTQYF. The CDR3, as DNA: TGTGCCAGCTCTCGAACAGGGATGGCGGAAGATACGCAGTATTTT.

The V and J genes are TRBV12-3 or TRBV12-4 and TRBJ2-7, with D maybe TRBD1 (5 bases). Trimming cost V 6 bases and J 4 bases, with 10 bases left between them. This CDR3 has 12 amino acids. The CDR3 DNA reads as TGTGCCAGCAGCTTTGACAGATACGAGCAGTACTTC. It yields the protein CASSFDRYEQYF.